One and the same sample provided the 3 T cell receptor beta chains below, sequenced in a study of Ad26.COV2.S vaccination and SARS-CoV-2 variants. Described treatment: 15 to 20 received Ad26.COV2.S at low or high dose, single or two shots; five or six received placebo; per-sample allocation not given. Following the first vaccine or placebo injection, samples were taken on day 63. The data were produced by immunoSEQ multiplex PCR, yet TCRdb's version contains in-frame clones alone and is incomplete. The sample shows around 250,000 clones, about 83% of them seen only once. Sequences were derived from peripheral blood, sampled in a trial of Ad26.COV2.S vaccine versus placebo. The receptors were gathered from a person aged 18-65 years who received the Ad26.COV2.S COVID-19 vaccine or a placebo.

CDR3 sequence reads: CASSLYQETQYF. The CDR3 nucleotides are TGTGCCAGCAGCTTATATCAAGAGACCCAGTACTTC. This chain uses TRBV11-2 with TRBJ2-5; D unresolved. Germline CDR1 reads SGHAT; CDR2 reads FQNNGV. The germline V and J ends were trimmed by 2 bases and 2 bases, with 3 bases remaining between them. The CDR3 is made up of 12 amino acids.

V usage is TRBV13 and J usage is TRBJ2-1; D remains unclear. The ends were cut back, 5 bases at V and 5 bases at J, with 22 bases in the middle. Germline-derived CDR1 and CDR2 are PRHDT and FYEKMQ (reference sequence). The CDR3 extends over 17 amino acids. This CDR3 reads CASSTGTSLLGHNEQFF. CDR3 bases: TGTGCCAGCAGCACTGGAACTTCTCTTCTTGGCCACAATGAGCAGTTCTTC.

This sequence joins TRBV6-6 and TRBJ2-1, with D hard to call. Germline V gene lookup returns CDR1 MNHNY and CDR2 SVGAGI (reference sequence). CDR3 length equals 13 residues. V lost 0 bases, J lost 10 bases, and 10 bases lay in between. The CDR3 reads CASSYSVGSEQFF. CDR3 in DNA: TGTGCCAGCAGTTACTCGGTGGGCTCAGAGCAGTTCTTC.